Below are 21 T cell receptor beta chains sequenced from a single sample in a study of spatial heterogeneity in lung cancer. Using its own MiXCR run on the 5' RACE reads, TCRdb lists one record per CDR3 protein. The data hold roughly 1,200 distinct CDR3 sequences, with around 17% observed a single time. Time point specified: sample taken at primary tumor resection. Their specific antigens are unknown. General study findings and limits: Intratumoral expanded alpha and beta TCR counts were found to track tumor mutation counts.

Material: lung tumor tissue, obtained at surgery. All receptors come from a male donor with early-stage non-small cell lung cancer.

This clonotype was recorded at least ten times. This sequence joins TRBV20-1 and TRBJ2-1; D is unclear. The CDR3 runs to 15 residues. Germline CDR1 reads DFQATT; CDR2 reads SNEGSKA (reference sequence). Trimming left V 6 bases short and J 9 bases short, with 24 bases between. CDR3 residues: CSATEFRTVGIEQFF. As DNA, the CDR3 is TGCAGTGCCACCGAGTTCAGGACGGTGGGTATTGAGCAGTTCTTC.

In DNA form, the CDR3 reads TGTGCCAGCAGGGGAAGCCTAGCGCAATCCTACAATGAGCAGTTCTTC. Its translation is CASRGSLAQSYNEQFF. The chain uses TRBV14 and TRBJ2-1, with D possibly matching TRBD2 (6 bases). CDR1 and CDR2 from the germline V gene are SGHDN and FVKESK. V lost 6 bases to trimming and J lost 1 base, with 16 bases between them. The CDR3 loop spans 16 amino acids.

The rearrangement links TRBV7-2 to TRBJ2-2; D gene unclear. CDR1 and CDR2 (germline): SGHTA, FQGNSA. V shed 6 bases and J shed 4 bases, with 9 bases lying between them. The CDR3 is 13 residues long. The CDR3 sequence is CASSSGGTGELFF. The CDR3 region has the DNA TGTGCCAGCAGTTCGGGTGGCACCGGGGAGCTGTTTTTT.

By sample share, this clonotype is medium-sized. The rearrangement links TRBV12-3 or TRBV12-4 to TRBJ1-2, with D unresolved. The CDR3 is made up of 15 amino acids. Trimming shortened V by 0 bases and J by 1 base, and 9 bases separated the two germline ends. CDR3 coding DNA: TGTGCCAGCAGTTTAGCGGGAGCTTTTAACTATGGCTACACCTTC. Amino acid sequence: CASSLAGAFNYGYTF.

This clonotype rates as medium-sized. The V and J genes are TRBV20-1 and TRBJ2-7; tentatively, D is TRBD1 or TRBD2 (5 bases each). V was trimmed by 6 bases and J by 0 bases, leaving 12 bases between them. This CDR3 has 13 residues. Per the germline V gene, CDR1 is DFQATT and CDR2 is SNEGSKA (reference sequence). Here the CDR3 reads CSATGTASYEQYF. The CDR3 nucleotides are TGCAGTGCCACCGGGACGGCCTCCTACGAGCAGTACTTC.

By sample fraction, this clonotype is medium-sized. The J gene is TRBJ2-3, the V gene TRBV5-1; D remains ambiguous. There are 13 residues in the CDR3. CDR1 and CDR2 from the germline V gene are SGHRS and YFSETQ. With 0 bases removed from V and 9 bases from J, the gap between germline ends came to 11 bases. Here the CDR3 reads CASSLAGLDTQYF. For the CDR3, the DNA is TGCGCCAGCAGCTTGGCTGGGTTGGACACGCAGTATTTT.

V gene TRBV7-2 combines with J gene TRBJ2-7; D gene ambiguous. The V end lost 3 bases, the J end lost 0 bases, and 12 bases lay between the germline ends. CDR3 size: 15 residues. Per germline, CDR1 SGHTA and CDR2 FQGNSA. CDR3: CASSFGGASSYEQYF. CDR3 nucleotide sequence: TGTGCCAGCAGCTTTGGTGGCGCCAGCTCCTACGAGCAGTACTTC.

This sequence joins TRBV13 and TRBJ2-7; the D gene is possibly TRBD2 (6 bases). V lost 1 base, J lost 5 bases, and 12 bases lay in between. This CDR3 has 14 residues. CDR1 and CDR2 (germline): PRHDT, FYEKMQ (reference sequence). The CDR3, as DNA: TGTGCCAGCAGCTTAGCCACCGGGAGACACGAGCAGTACTTC. Its protein product is CASSLATGRHEQYF. Together with reference TRBV13 and TRBJ2-7, the CDR3 gives the full variable domain: AAGVIQSPRHLIKEKRETATLKCYPIPRHDTVYWYQQGPGQDPQFLISFYEKMQSDKGSIPDRFSAQQFSDYHSELNMSSLELGDSALYFCASSLATGRHEQYFGPGTRLTVT.

This clonotype rates as medium-sized. This chain links TRBV7-2 with TRBJ2-5; TRBD2 aligns across 9 bases. The V gene's germline CDR1 is SGHTA and CDR2 FQGNSA. The CDR3 totals 16 residues. J was trimmed by 0 bases and V by 2 bases; bases with no gene match: 4. The CDR3: CASSLLAGGYQETQYF. CDR3 nucleotides: TGTGCCAGCAGCTTACTTGCGGGAGGGTACCAAGAGACCCAGTACTTC.

By share of the sample, this clonotype is medium-sized. The junction and the germline gene differ at one end; a read error may be behind it. CDR3 nucleotides: TGTGCCAGCAGCTTGGATATCGATACACCTCCGAGTTGG. Its translation: CASSLDIDTPPSW. This chain joins TRBV5-5 and TRBJ1-2; unclear D gene. Germline V gene data show CDR1 as SGHKS and CDR2 as YYEKEE (reference sequence). The CDR3 loop spans 13 amino acids.

The V call is TRBV5-1, the J call TRBJ2-3; a possible D gene is TRBD2 (5 bases). V gave up 3 bases and J gave up 2 bases, with 16 bases separating them. The CDR3 has 16 amino acids. Germline loops: CDR1 SGHRS, CDR2 YFSETQ. CDR3 sequence: CASSSLFGGDTDTQYF. In DNA form, the CDR3 reads TGCGCCAGCAGCTCTTTGTTCGGAGGAGACACAGATACGCAGTATTTT.

The chain carries TRBV20-1 and TRBJ2-1, with a tentative D call TRBD2 (5 bases). Trimming pared 6 bases from V and 4 bases from J, leaving 16 bases between. Germline V CDR1 and CDR2: DFQATT, SNEGSKA (reference sequence). CDR3 size: 14 residues. As DNA, the CDR3 is TGCAGTGCCCGGGGTTGGCGGAATTACAATGAGCAGTTCTTC. It encodes CSARGWRNYNEQFF.

This clonotype qualifies as large. This chain joins TRBV12-3 or TRBV12-4 and TRBJ1-5; 8 bases fit TRBD1. J was trimmed by 7 bases and V by 3 bases; bases with no gene match: 8. The CDR3 sequence is 15 residues long. The CDR3 nucleotides are TGTGCCAGCAGTTTTGGAGGACAGGGTGGACAGCCCCAGCATTTT. This codes for CASSFGGQGGQPQHF.

This clonotype ranks as medium-sized (0.01 to 0.1%). CDR3 amino acids: CSVEGGSGGTDTQYF. CDR3 bases: TGCAGCGTTGAAGGCGGGAGTGGGGGCACAGATACGCAGTATTTT. The rearrangement uses TRBV29-1 and TRBJ2-3; 7 nucleotides agree with TRBD2. In germline, CDR1 is SQVTM, CDR2 ANQGSEA. V gave up 1 base and J gave up 1 base; unmatched junction bases: 5. The CDR3 is 15 amino acids.

This chain uses TRBV11-2 with TRBJ2-5; the D is unclear. The germline V gene has CDR1 SGHAT and CDR2 FQNNGV. The length of the CDR3 is 11 residues. Trimming stripped 1 base from V and 5 bases from J, with 2 bases between. DNA of the CDR3: TGTGCCAGCAGCTTAGGGGAGACCCAGTACTTC. Amino acids: CASSLGETQYF. Full variable domain (missing parts from reference TRBV11-2 and TRBJ2-5): EAGVAQSPRYKIIEKRQSVAFWCNPISGHATLYWYQQILGQGPKLLIQFQNNGVVDDSQLPKDRFSAERLKGVDSTLKIQPAKLEDSAVYLCASSLGETQYFGPGTRLLVL.

The chain combines TRBV7-2 with TRBJ2-5, with no clear D. The CDR3 runs 14 residues. Germline CDR1 is SGHTA and CDR2 is FQGNSA. V lost 1 base to trimming and J lost 5 bases, with 11 bases between them. The CDR3 protein is CASSLDRVGETQYF. CDR3 sequence (DNA): TGTGCCAGCAGCTTAGATAGGGTCGGGGAGACCCAGTACTTC. Full variable domain (missing parts from reference TRBV7-2 and TRBJ2-5): GAGVSQSPSNKVTEKGKDVELRCDPISGHTALYWYRQSLGQGLEFLIYFQGNSAPDKSGLPSDRFSAERTGGSVSTLTIQRTQQEDSAVYLCASSLDRVGETQYFGPGTRLLVL.

This clonotype has more than one count but fewer than ten. The chain has TRBV7-2 and TRBJ2-4, with a tentative D call TRBD1 (6 bases). The CDR3 is made up of 15 amino acids. From germline, CDR1 is SGHTA and CDR2 FQGNSA. V was shortened by 5 bases and J by 11 bases, with 22 bases between the two germline ends. This chain's CDR3 is CASSGSGRGLGVQYF. DNA of the CDR3: TGTGCCAGCAGCGGCTCGGGCAGGGGATTGGGGGTTCAGTACTTC.

This clonotype is medium-sized within its sample. This chain links TRBV5-5 with TRBJ2-7; TRBD1 agrees at 8 bases. CDR1 SGHKS and CDR2 YYEKEE come from the germline V gene (reference sequence). The CDR3 is 14 amino acids. The V gene end was trimmed by 1 base and the J gene end by 7 bases; junction bases not matched to a gene: 7. The CDR3 DNA reads as TGTGCCAGCAGCTTGATTCAGGGGGCAGGGGAGCAGTACGTC. Its translation is CASSLIQGAGEQYV.

Ten or more counts support this clonotype. J is TRBJ1-2 and V is TRBV10-3; a weak D match, TRBD1 (5 bases). The CDR3 contains 16 residues. V was cut by 4 bases and J by 2 bases, with 17 bases left in between. From germline, CDR1 is ENHRY and CDR2 SYGVKD. CDR3: CAISGWLWDFNYGYTF. The CDR3 nucleotides read TGTGCCATCAGTGGATGGTTGTGGGACTTCAACTATGGCTACACCTTC.

Ten or more counts support this clonotype. The chain has TRBV18 and TRBJ2-7, with D possibly being TRBD2 (5 bases). The CDR3 is made up of 15 amino acids. CDR1 and CDR2 (germline): KGHSH, LQKENI. V gave up 1 base and J gave up 0 bases, with 10 bases separating them. The CDR3 here is CASSPRSGSSYEQYF. CDR3 DNA sequence: TGTGCCAGCTCACCACGAAGCGGTAGCTCCTACGAGCAGTACTTC. Full variable domain (rest looked up from reference TRBV18 and TRBJ2-7): NAGVMQNPRHLVRRRGQEARLRCSPMKGHSHVYWYRQLPEEGLKFMVYLQKENIIDESGMPKERFSAEFPKEGPSILRIQQVVRGDSAAYFCASSPRSGSSYEQYFGPGTRLTVT.

This clonotype is labeled large. The chain uses TRBV30 and TRBJ2-2, with D possibly being TRBD1 (5 bases). The CDR3 is made up of 14 amino acids. Germline values: CDR1 GTSNPN, CDR2 SVGIG (reference sequence). V was pared by 2 bases and J by 0 bases, with 7 bases between. In nucleotides, the CDR3 is TGTGCCTGGAGTAAAGGGGCGAACACCGGGGAGCTGTTTTTT. Protein product: CAWSKGANTGELFF. Complete variable domain (other parts from reference TRBV30 and TRBJ2-2): SQTIHQWPATLVQPVGSPLSLECTVEGTSNPNLYWYRQAAGRGLQLLFYSVGIGQISSEVPQNLSASRPQDRQFILSSKKLLLSDSGFYLCAWSKGANTGELFFGEGSRLTVL.